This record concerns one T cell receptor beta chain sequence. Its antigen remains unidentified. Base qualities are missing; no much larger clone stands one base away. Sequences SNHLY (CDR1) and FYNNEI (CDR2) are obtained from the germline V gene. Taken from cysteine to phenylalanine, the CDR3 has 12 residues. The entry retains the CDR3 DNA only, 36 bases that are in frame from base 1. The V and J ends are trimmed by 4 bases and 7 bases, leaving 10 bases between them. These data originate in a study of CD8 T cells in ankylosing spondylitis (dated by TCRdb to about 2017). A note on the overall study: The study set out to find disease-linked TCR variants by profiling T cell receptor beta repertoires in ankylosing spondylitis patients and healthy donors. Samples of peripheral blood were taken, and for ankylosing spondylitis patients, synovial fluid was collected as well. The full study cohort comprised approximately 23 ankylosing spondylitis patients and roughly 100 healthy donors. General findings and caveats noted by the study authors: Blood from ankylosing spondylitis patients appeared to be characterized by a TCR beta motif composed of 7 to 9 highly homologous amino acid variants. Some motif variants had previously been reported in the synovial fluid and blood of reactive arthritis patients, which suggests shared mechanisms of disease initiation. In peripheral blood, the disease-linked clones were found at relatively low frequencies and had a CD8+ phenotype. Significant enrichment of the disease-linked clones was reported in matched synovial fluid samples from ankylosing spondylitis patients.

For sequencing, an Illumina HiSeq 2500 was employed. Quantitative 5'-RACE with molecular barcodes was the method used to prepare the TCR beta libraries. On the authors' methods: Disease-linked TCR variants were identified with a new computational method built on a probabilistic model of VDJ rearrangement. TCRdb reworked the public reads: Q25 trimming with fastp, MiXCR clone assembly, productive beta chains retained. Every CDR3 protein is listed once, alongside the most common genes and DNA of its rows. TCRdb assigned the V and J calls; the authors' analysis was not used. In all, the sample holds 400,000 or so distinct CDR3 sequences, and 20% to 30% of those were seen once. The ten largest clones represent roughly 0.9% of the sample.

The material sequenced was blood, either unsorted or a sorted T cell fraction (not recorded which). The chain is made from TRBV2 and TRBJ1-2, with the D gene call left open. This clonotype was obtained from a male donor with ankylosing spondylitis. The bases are TGTGCCAGCAGTGGTATGGAAAGTGGCTACACCTTC. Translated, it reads CASSGMESGYTF.